Listed here are 22 T cell receptor beta chains from one sample, sequenced in a study of T cells after yellow fever vaccination. TCRdb re-called the 5' RACE reads with MiXCR, one entry per CDR3 protein. The sample yields 300,000 to 450,000 distinct CDR3 sequences, roughly 8.3% seen once. The source was PBMCs, collected about 49 days after the first yellow fever vaccination. The receptors here all came from a man aged 18 to 30 who received the YFV17D yellow fever vaccine.

This clonotype was detected a few times. The gene calls are TRBV20-1 and TRBJ2-7; 9 positions match TRBD1. V shed 7 bases, J shed 3 bases, and the junction held 7 bases outside the gene matches. Germline V CDR1 and CDR2: DFQATT, SNEGSKA (reference sequence). This CDR3 region has 13 residues. For the CDR3, the DNA is TGCAGTGTACAGGGACAGGGATTCTACGAGCAGTACTTC. The encoded protein is CSVQGQGFYEQYF.

This clonotype rates as medium-sized. The chain carries TRBV12-3 or TRBV12-4 and TRBJ2-2; possible D gene TRBD1, 5 bases. This CDR3 is 12 amino acids long. V shed 6 bases and J shed 5 bases, with 7 bases lying between them. Here the CDR3 DNA reads TGTGCCAGCAGCCAGGGAACCGGGGAGCTGTTTTTT. Translating it yields CASSQGTGELFF.

This clonotype has a handful of counts. This chain links TRBV5-1 with TRBJ2-2; TRBD1 might be the D (5 bases). Looked up from germline, CDR1 is SGHRS and CDR2 is YFSETQ. This CDR3 contains 12 residues. The V and J ends lost 4 bases and 8 bases respectively, with 9 bases between them. The CDR3 DNA reads as TGCGCCAGCAGCCAAGGGGTTGGGGAGCTGTTTTTT. Protein sequence: CASSQGVGELFF.

Concerning this clonotype: One end of the junction varies from germline; a read error may be responsible. This chain uses TRBV7-9 with TRBJ2-7; no reliable D call. Per the germline V gene, CDR1 is SEHNR and CDR2 is FQNEAQ (reference sequence). This CDR3 has 10 amino acids. The CDR3 is CASSSHEQYF. The CDR3 DNA reads as TGTGCCAGCAGCTCCCACGAGCAGTACTTC.

This clonotype was counted between two and nine times. V and J are TRBV6-2 or TRBV6-3 and TRBJ1-6; D gene unclear. Trimming left V 3 bases short and J 3 bases short, with 6 bases between. Germline V gene lookup returns CDR1 MNHEY and CDR2 SVGEGT. The CDR3 runs to 14 residues. CDR3 nucleotides: TGTGCCAGCAGTTATGGTGTCTATAATTCACCCCTCCACTTT. It is translated as CASSYGVYNSPLHF.

The CDR3, as DNA: TGTGCCAGCAGAAGCGGGACAGGGGAGGCCTATGGCTACACCTTC. This translates into CASRSGTGEAYGYTF. This rearrangement joins TRBV6-1 to TRBJ1-2; 10 bases line up with TRBD1. Germline V lookup: CDR1 MNHNS, CDR2 SASEGT. This CDR3 comprises 15 residues. The trim removed 6 bases at V and 4 bases at J, leaving 8 bases unmatched.

Ten or more counts support this clonotype. The chain is built from TRBV19 and TRBJ2-1; D tentatively fits TRBD1 or TRBD2 (5 bases each). CDR1 and CDR2 (germline): LNHDA, SQIVND (reference sequence). The CDR3 spans 13 residues. Deletions cut 5 bases from V and 10 bases from J, with 15 bases between. This CDR3 reads CASSRGVGDEQFF. The CDR3 coding sequence is TGTGCCAGTAGTCGTGGGGTAGGGGACGAGCAGTTCTTC.

In its sample, this clonotype was seen a few times. The rearrangement uses TRBV30 and TRBJ2-6; no definite D call. Germline CDR1 and CDR2: GTSNPN and SVGIG (reference sequence). This CDR3 is built from 15 residues. V lost 4 bases and J 0 bases, leaving 10 bases between the germline ends. The chain's CDR3 is CAWTSFASGANVLTF. The CDR3 DNA is TGTGCCTGGACTTCCTTCGCCTCTGGGGCCAACGTCCTGACTTTC.

This chain links TRBV6-5 with TRBJ2-2, with a tentative D call TRBD1 (7 bases). The germline V and J ends were trimmed by 3 bases and 6 bases, with 17 bases remaining between them. The CDR3 loop spans 16 amino acids. The germline gives CDR1 MNHEY, CDR2 SVGAGI. In DNA, the CDR3 is TGTGCCAGCAGTTATGGAGGGGGCGCAAGGTCCGGGGAGCTGTTTTTT. The encoded protein is CASSYGGGARSGELFF.

This clonotype showed up just a few times. The CDR3 spells CASSMTPSTEQFF. The CDR3 coding sequence is TGTGCCAGTAGTATGACCCCCTCCACCGAGCAGTTCTTC. This chain uses TRBV19 with TRBJ2-1; D is unresolved. The CDR3 length is 13 residues. V shed 3 bases and J shed 10 bases, with 13 bases lying between them. CDR1 is LNHDA, CDR2 SQIVND, per germline (reference sequence).

The chain links TRBV5-5 to TRBJ2-5; D is undetermined. CDR3 length: 17 residues. V lost 2 bases and J 9 bases, leaving 26 bases between the germline ends. The germline CDR1 and CDR2 sequences are SGHKS and YYEKEE (reference sequence). The CDR3 here is CASSFGPRTRPPVSQYF. The CDR3 bases are TGTGCCAGCAGCTTTGGCCCCAGAACCCGACCACCGGTGTCCCAGTACTTC.

This clonotype was detected a few times. The chain joins TRBV6-5 to TRBJ1-6, with a tentative D call TRBD1 (5 bases). Germline loops: CDR1 MNHEY, CDR2 SVGAGI. V gave up 5 bases and J gave up 8 bases, with 19 bases separating them. The CDR3 has 16 amino acids. The CDR3 DNA follows: TGTGCCAGCAGTCACGGTGGTGGGGGGACTTATTCACCCCTCCACTTT. Protein sequence: CASSHGGGGTYSPLHF.

V gene TRBV20-1 combines with J gene TRBJ2-5; D perhaps matches TRBD2 (5 bases). The length of the CDR3 is 12 residues. CDR1 and CDR2 from the germline V gene are DFQATT and SNEGSKA (reference sequence). Trimming pared 6 bases from V and 5 bases from J, leaving 13 bases between. The CDR3: CSAAGNRETQYF. Written as DNA, the CDR3 is TGCAGTGCCGCCGGGAATCGGGAGACCCAGTACTTC.

This clonotype has only a few counts. V is TRBV5-1 and J is TRBJ2-5, with D tentatively TRBD2 (5 bases). The CDR3 runs to 15 residues. From germline, CDR1 is SGHRS and CDR2 YFSETQ. V was cut by 3 bases and J by 4 bases, with 16 bases left in between. The CDR3 bases are TGCGCCAGCAGCTATACCGGGGTTAGAGGAGAGACCCAGTACTTC. Amino acids: CASSYTGVRGETQYF.

Ten or more counts support this clonotype. This sequence joins TRBV5-1 and TRBJ1-1, with D hard to call. Germline V gene lookup returns CDR1 SGHRS and CDR2 YFSETQ. The CDR3 totals 13 residues. V lost 0 bases, J lost 1 base, and 4 bases lay in between. The CDR3 DNA reads as TGCGCCAGCAGCTTGGAACAGAACACTGAAGCTTTCTTT. Translated: CASSLEQNTEAFF.

This clonotype is medium-sized in the sample. The chain employs TRBV28 and TRBJ1-1; TRBD1 agrees at 9 bases. V trimming: 5 bases; J trimming: 5 bases; junction bases outside the gene matches: 15. The CDR3 has 17 amino acids. Germline V gene data show CDR1 as MDHEN and CDR2 as SYDVKM. CDR3 DNA: TGTGCCAGCAGTCCCCCCGGGACAGGGTCTGGAGATACTGAAGCTTTCTTT. It is translated as CASSPPGTGSGDTEAFF. The variable domain in full, completed from reference TRBV28 and TRBJ1-1, reads DVKVTQSSRYLVKRTGEKVFLECVQDMDHENMFWYRQDPGLGLRLIYFSYDVKMKEKGDIPEGYSVSREKKERFSLILESASTNQTSMYLCASSPPGTGSGDTEAFFGQGTRLTVV.

At least ten counts were recorded for this clonotype. The gene calls are TRBV5-5 and TRBJ2-3; 7 bases fit TRBD1. Germline CDR1 and CDR2: SGHKS and YYEKEE (reference sequence). V lost 5 bases and J lost 4; bases outside the gene matches: 7. This CDR3 comprises 14 residues. The CDR3 nucleotides read TGTGCCAGCAGAATAGGACAGGACCCAGATACGCAGTATTTT. Residues: CASRIGQDPDTQYF.

This clonotype has more than one count but fewer than ten. The chain uses TRBV2 and TRBJ2-4, with D unclear. The length of the CDR3 is 13 residues. Germline V gene sequence: CDR1 SNHLY, CDR2 FYNNEI. Between the trimmed V and J ends, which lost 7 bases and 1 base, there was a span of 8 bases. CDR3 in amino acids: CASITLAKNIQYF. The CDR3 DNA sequence: TGTGCCAGCATAACTTTGGCCAAAAACATTCAGTACTTC.

The chain combines TRBV7-9 with TRBJ2-5; possible D gene TRBD1, 5 bases. CDR1 is SEHNR and CDR2 is FQNEAQ in the germline V gene (reference sequence). Trimming left V 5 bases short and J 2 bases short, with 12 bases between. The CDR3 consists of 14 residues. The CDR3 protein is CASSVQVLQETQYF. The CDR3 DNA reads TGTGCCAGCAGCGTACAGGTGCTTCAAGAGACCCAGTACTTC.

This sequence joins TRBV20-1 and TRBJ1-6; tentatively, D is TRBD1 (6 bases). V lost 7 bases and J lost 7, with 17 bases in between. The CDR3 is 14 amino acids. Per germline, CDR1 DFQATT and CDR2 SNEGSKA (reference sequence). CDR3 sequence reads: CSDADSSANSPLHF. The CDR3 region has the DNA TGCAGTGATGCGGACAGCTCGGCGAATTCACCCCTCCACTTT.

This clonotype was counted between two and nine times. This rearrangement joins TRBV28 to TRBJ2-5; TRBD1 aligns across 11 bases. V lost 5 bases and J lost 0; bases outside the gene matches: 5. CDR1 is MDHEN, CDR2 SYDVKM, per germline. This CDR3 is built from 16 residues. CDR3 nucleotide sequence: TGTGCCAGCAGTGTCCGGGACAGGGGGTACCAAGAGACCCAGTACTTC. Its protein is CASSVRDRGYQETQYF.

This clonotype occurred a few times. This chain links TRBV24-1 with TRBJ2-1, with 9 bases matching TRBD1. CDR1 is KGHDR, CDR2 SFDVKD, per germline. This CDR3 spans 14 amino acids. The trim removed 4 bases at V and 8 bases at J, leaving 5 bases unmatched. In DNA form, the CDR3 reads TGTGCCACCAGTGACTCGGACAGGGGTCATGAGCAGTTCTTC. This sequence encodes CATSDSDRGHEQFF.